Below, one T cell receptor beta chain is given with its context. Its antigen is unidentified. The data were taken from a study of T cells in localized non-small cell lung cancer. Whole-study findings and limits: Without multi-region sequencing, intratumor heterogeneity could not be excluded. In adjacent lung appeared a median around 60 of the top 100 tumor clones.

Trimming removed 0 bases at V and 3 bases at J, with 15 bases between. The germline V gene encodes CDR1 MNHEY and CDR2 SMNVEV (reference sequence). CDR3 size: 16 residues. This table comes from immunoSEQ multiplex PCR, and its TCRdb copy is limited to in-frame clones, with some not included. This table has 25,000 to 35,000 clones, approximately 91% appearing once. This clonotype was obtained from a man aged 40 to 70 with stage II lung adenocarcinoma. The chain links TRBV27 to TRBJ2-7; no firm D call. Sequenced here: PBMCs, sampled before any cancer treatment. CDR3 in DNA: TGTGCCAGCAGTTTATCGATAGGCAGGTGGGACTACGAGCAGTACTTC. Residues: CASSLSIGRWDYEQYF.